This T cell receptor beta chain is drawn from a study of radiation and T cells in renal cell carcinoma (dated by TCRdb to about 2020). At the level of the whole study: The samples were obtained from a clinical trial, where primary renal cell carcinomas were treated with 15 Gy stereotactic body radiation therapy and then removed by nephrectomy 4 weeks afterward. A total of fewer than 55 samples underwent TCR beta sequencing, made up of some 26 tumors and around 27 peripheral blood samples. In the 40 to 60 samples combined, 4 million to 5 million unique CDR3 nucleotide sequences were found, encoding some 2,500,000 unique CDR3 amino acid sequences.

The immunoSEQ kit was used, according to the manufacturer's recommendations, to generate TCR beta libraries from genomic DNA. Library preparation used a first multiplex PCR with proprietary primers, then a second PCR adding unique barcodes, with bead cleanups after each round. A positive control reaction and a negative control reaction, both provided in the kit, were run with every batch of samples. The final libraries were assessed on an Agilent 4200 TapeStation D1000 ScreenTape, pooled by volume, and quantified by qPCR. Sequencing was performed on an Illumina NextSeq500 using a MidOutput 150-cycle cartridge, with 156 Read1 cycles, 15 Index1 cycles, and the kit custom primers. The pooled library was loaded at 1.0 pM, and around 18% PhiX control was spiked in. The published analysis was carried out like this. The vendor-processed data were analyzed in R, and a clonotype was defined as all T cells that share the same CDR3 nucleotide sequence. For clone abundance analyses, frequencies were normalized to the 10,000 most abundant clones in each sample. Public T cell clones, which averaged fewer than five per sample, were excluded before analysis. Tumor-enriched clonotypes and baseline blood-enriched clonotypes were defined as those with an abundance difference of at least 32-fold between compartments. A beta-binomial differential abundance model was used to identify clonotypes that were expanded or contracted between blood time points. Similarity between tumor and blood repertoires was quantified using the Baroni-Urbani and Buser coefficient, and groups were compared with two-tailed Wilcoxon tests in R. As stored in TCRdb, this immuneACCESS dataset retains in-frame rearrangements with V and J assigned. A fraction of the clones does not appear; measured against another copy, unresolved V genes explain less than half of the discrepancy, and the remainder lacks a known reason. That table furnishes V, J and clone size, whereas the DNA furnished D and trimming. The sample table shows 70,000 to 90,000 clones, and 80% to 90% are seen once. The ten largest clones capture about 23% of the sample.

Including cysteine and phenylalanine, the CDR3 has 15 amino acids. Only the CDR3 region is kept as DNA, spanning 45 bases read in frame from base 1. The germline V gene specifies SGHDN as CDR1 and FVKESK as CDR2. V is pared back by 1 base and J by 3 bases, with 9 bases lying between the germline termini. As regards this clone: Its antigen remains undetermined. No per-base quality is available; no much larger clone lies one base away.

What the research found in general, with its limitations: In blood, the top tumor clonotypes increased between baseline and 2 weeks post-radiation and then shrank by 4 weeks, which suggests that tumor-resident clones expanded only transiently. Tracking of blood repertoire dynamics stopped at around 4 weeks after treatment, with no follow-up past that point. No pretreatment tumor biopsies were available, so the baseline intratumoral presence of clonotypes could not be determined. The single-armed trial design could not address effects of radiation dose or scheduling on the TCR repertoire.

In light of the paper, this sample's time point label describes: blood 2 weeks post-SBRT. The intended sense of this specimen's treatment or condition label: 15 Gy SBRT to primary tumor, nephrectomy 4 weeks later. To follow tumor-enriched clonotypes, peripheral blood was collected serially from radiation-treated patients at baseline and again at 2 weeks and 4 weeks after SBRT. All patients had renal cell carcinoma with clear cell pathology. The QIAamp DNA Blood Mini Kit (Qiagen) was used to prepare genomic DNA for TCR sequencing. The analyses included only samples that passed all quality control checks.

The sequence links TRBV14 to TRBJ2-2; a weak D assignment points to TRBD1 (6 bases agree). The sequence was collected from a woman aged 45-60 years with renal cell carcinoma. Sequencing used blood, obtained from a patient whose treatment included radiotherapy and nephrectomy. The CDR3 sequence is CASSQVQGYTGELFF. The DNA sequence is TGTGCCAGCAGCCAAGTACAGGGTTACACCGGGGAGCTGTTTTTT.